Shown below are 32 T cell receptor beta chains from a single sample sequenced in a study of blood T cell repertoires in COVID-19. Profiled with immunoSEQ multiplex PCR; TCRdb holds only in-frame clones, not every one. The data hold roughly 120,000 clones, with over 60% observed a single time. Input material: peripheral blood. These receptors came from a human donor in a cohort sampled during active COVID-19.

The V gene is TRBV3-1 (or the pseudogene TRBV3-2), the J gene TRBJ1-3, with unresolved D. The CDR3 is 16 amino acids. The germline gives CDR1 LGHDT, CDR2 YNNKEL (reference sequence). Trimming stripped 0 bases from V and 2 bases from J, with 11 bases between. CDR3 amino acids: CASSQDRRTPGNTIYF. The CDR3 DNA is TGTGCCAGCAGCCAAGATCGGCGGACTCCTGGAAACACCATATATTTT.

The chain combines TRBV11-1 with TRBJ2-7, with a tentative D call TRBD2 (7 bases). This CDR3 is 13 amino acids long. CDR1 and CDR2 (germline): SGHAT, FQDESV (reference sequence). V gave up 7 bases and J gave up 6 bases, with 16 bases separating them. This chain's CDR3 is CASTPRGGLEQYF. CDR3 nucleotides: TGTGCCAGCACCCCCAGGGGAGGGCTCGAGCAGTACTTC.

The chain employs TRBV9 and TRBJ1-3, with D perhaps matching TRBD1 (5 bases). Trimming pared 4 bases from V and 0 bases from J, leaving 14 bases between. The CDR3 covers 16 residues. The germline CDR1 and CDR2 sequences are SGDLS and YYNGEE. CDR3 in amino acids: CASSPGGDSSGNTIYF. The CDR3 bases are TGTGCCAGCAGCCCTGGGGGGGACTCCTCTGGAAACACCATATATTTT.

J is TRBJ2-7 and V is TRBV10-3, with a weak D call TRBD2 (7 bases). The germline CDR1 and CDR2 sequences are ENHRY and SYGVKD. Trimming removed 2 bases from V and 2 bases from J, with 10 bases in between. The CDR3 spans 14 residues. Written as DNA, the CDR3 is TGTGCCATCAGTGAGAGGGGGGGGCCCTACGAGCAGTACTTC. It codes for CAISERGGPYEQYF.

The CDR3 sequence is CASGQGKGQPQHF. DNA of the CDR3: TGTGCCAGCGGCCAGGGCAAGGGTCAGCCCCAGCATTTT. This chain uses TRBV27 with TRBJ1-5, with a tentative D call TRBD1 (5 bases). The V gene lost 8 bases and the J gene lost 6 bases, with 14 bases spanning the gap. This CDR3 contains 13 residues. Germline V gene data show CDR1 as MNHEY and CDR2 as SMNVEV (reference sequence).

This clone was recorded a few times. The chain's CDR3 is CASSGGSSYEQYF. The CDR3 DNA is TGTGCCAGCAGCGGGGGGAGCTCCTACGAGCAGTACTTC. The chain has TRBV3-1 (or the pseudogene TRBV3-2) and TRBJ2-7; D is possibly TRBD2 (6 bases). CDR1 and CDR2 (germline): LGHDT, YNNKEL (reference sequence). Trimming pared 5 bases from V and 0 bases from J, leaving 8 bases between. The length of the CDR3 is 13 residues.

The chain combines TRBV7-6 with TRBJ2-3; possible D gene TRBD1, 5 bases. The CDR3 loop spans 15 amino acids. The ends were cut back, 1 base at V and 1 base at J, with 9 bases in the middle. Per germline, CDR1 SGHVS and CDR2 FNYEAQ. CDR3 bases: TGTGCCAGCAGCTTAGATGGGGCGCGCACAGATACGCAGTATTTT. It specifies CASSLDGARTDTQYF.

The gene calls are TRBV5-1 and TRBJ2-7, with D tentatively TRBD1 (5 bases). Germline values: CDR1 SGHRS, CDR2 YFSETQ. This CDR3 contains 14 residues. Trimming cost V 0 bases and J 3 bases, with 10 bases left between them. The CDR3 protein is CASSLVAGNYEQYF. DNA of the CDR3: TGCGCCAGCAGCTTGGTGGCAGGGAACTACGAGCAGTACTTC.

The chain is built from TRBV27 and TRBJ2-7, with 7 bases matching TRBD2. Germline V gene data show CDR1 as MNHEY and CDR2 as SMNVEV (reference sequence). The CDR3 runs 14 residues. V shed 3 bases and J 6 bases; nucleotides not matched to a gene: 8. The CDR3 loop is CASSFGQAGVEQYF. The CDR3 region has the DNA TGTGCCAGCAGTTTCGGGCAGGCGGGAGTCGAGCAGTACTTC.

This clone was detected once. The chain recombines TRBV5-6 with TRBJ1-3; D is ambiguous. Germline V CDR1 and CDR2: SGHDT, YYEEEE. This CDR3 has 16 residues. Trimming pared 0 bases from V and 0 bases from J, leaving 10 bases between. The CDR3: CASSLGQFSSGNTIYF. CDR3 DNA: TGTGCCAGCAGCTTGGGGCAGTTCTCCTCTGGAAACACCATATATTTT.

The CDR3 nucleotides are TGCGCCAGCAGCCAAGCAGGGGTCCGGGGCAATCAGCCCCAGCATTTT. Translation: CASSQAGVRGNQPQHF. This sequence joins TRBV4-1 and TRBJ1-5; D possibly corresponds to TRBD1 (6 bases). Per germline, CDR1 MGHRA and CDR2 YSYEKL. V lost 1 base and J 2 bases, leaving 12 bases between the germline ends. This CDR3 has 16 amino acids.

The V call is TRBV29-1, the J call TRBJ2-7, with D possibly matching TRBD1 (6 bases). From germline, CDR1 is SQVTM and CDR2 ANQGSEA. V lost 1 base to trimming and J lost 2 bases, with 9 bases between them. The CDR3 spans 13 residues. The CDR3 coding sequence is TGCAGCGTTGAAGTTCAGGGGACCTACGAGCAGTACTTC. As protein: CSVEVQGTYEQYF.

In this sample, this clone turned up once. This chain links TRBV12-3 or TRBV12-4 with TRBJ1-1; TRBD1 aligns across 9 bases. J gave up 5 bases and V 6 bases, and 4 bases lay outside the gene matches. This CDR3 is 13 amino acids long. CDR3 loop: CASSGTGRTEAFF. CDR3 nucleotide sequence: TGTGCCAGCAGCGGGACAGGGCGTACTGAAGCTTTCTTT.

The genes are TRBV4-1 and TRBJ1-5, with 8 bases lining up with TRBD1. Looked up from germline, CDR1 is MGHRA and CDR2 is YSYEKL. The trim removed 0 bases at V and 1 base at J, leaving 8 bases unmatched. The CDR3 is 18 amino acids. This CDR3 is CASSQDVGQGGSNQPQHF. CDR3 nucleotides: TGCGCCAGCAGCCAAGATGTCGGACAGGGTGGGAGCAATCAGCCCCAGCATTTT.

The J gene is TRBJ1-1, the V gene TRBV9; no clear D. Germline V gene sequence: CDR1 SGDLS, CDR2 YYNGEE. This CDR3 contains 17 residues. V was trimmed by 3 bases and J by 0 bases, leaving 18 bases between them. The CDR3 sequence is CASSEGTSTIMNTEAFF. CDR3 nucleotide sequence: TGTGCCAGCAGCGAAGGTACATCTACTATCATGAACACTGAAGCTTTCTTT. The full variable domain, completed using reference TRBV9 and TRBJ1-1, is DSGVTQTPKHLITATGQRVTLRCSPRSGDLSVYWYQQSLDQGLQFLIQYYNGEERAKGNILERFSAQQFPDLHSELNLSSLELGDSALYFCASSEGTSTIMNTEAFFGQGTRLTVV.

The chain employs TRBV15 and TRBJ2-7, with 7 bases identical to TRBD1. The germline CDR1 and CDR2 sequences are LNHNV and YYDKDF (reference sequence). V trimming: 4 bases; J trimming: 2 bases; junction bases outside the gene matches: 5. CDR3 size: 14 residues. CDR3 coding DNA: TGTGCCACCAGCATTCACAGGGGCGCCTACGAGCAGTACTTC. Translating it yields CATSIHRGAYEQYF.

CDR3 sequence: CASSSGTYEQYF. The CDR3 DNA is TGCGCCAGCAGCTCGGGTACCTACGAGCAGTACTTC. The rearrangement joins TRBV5-1 to TRBJ2-7; D remains ambiguous. V lost 3 bases to trimming and J lost 2 bases, with 6 bases between them. CDR1 is SGHRS, CDR2 YFSETQ, per germline. The CDR3 is made up of 12 amino acids.

The chain employs TRBV28 and TRBJ1-5, with D uncertain. This CDR3 is 14 amino acids long. V dropped 6 bases and J dropped 3 bases, with 12 bases sitting between them. CDR1 is MDHEN and CDR2 is SYDVKM in the germline V gene. The CDR3 reads CASSEDGINQPQHF. In DNA, the CDR3 is TGTGCCAGCAGCGAGGACGGGATCAATCAGCCCCAGCATTTT.

The rearrangement joins TRBV5-4 to TRBJ1-1; TRBD1 might be the D (6 bases). The CDR3 totals 15 residues. V was shortened by 4 bases and J by 0 bases, with 13 bases between the two germline ends. Per the germline V gene, CDR1 is SGHNT and CDR2 is YYREEE (reference sequence). The DNA for the CDR3 is TGTGCCAGCAGCCCCCCGGGACAAATGAACACTGAAGCTTTCTTT. This encodes CASSPPGQMNTEAFF. Filled out from reference TRBV5-4 and TRBJ1-1, the complete variable domain reads ETGVTQSPTHLIKTRGQQVTLRCSSQSGHNTVSWYQQALGQGPQFIFQYYREEENGRGNFPPRFSGLQFPNYSSELNVNALELDDSALYLCASSPPGQMNTEAFFGQGTRLTVV.

The V gene is TRBV15, the J gene TRBJ2-5, with a tentative D call TRBD1 (6 bases). CDR1 is LNHNV, CDR2 YYDKDF, per germline (reference sequence). There are 16 residues in the CDR3. V lost 1 base and J 0 bases, leaving 12 bases between the germline ends. The CDR3 region is CATSRVQGQYQETQYF. CDR3 bases: TGTGCCACCAGCAGAGTTCAAGGACAGTACCAAGAGACCCAGTACTTC.

This chain links TRBV3-1 (or the pseudogene TRBV3-2) with TRBJ2-7; 11 bases match TRBD2. The CDR3 has 18 residues. V was pared by 4 bases and J by 7 bases, with 18 bases of the junction left unmatched. Per germline, CDR1 LGHDT and CDR2 YNNKEL (reference sequence). CDR3 sequence reads: CASSRGWRLAGLTGEQYF. CDR3 DNA: TGTGCCAGCAGCCGGGGGTGGCGACTAGCGGGGTTGACGGGGGAGCAGTACTTC.

J is TRBJ2-7 and V is TRBV3-1 (or the pseudogene TRBV3-2), with TRBD2 matching 8 bases. J gave up 8 bases and V 0 bases, and 9 bases lay outside the gene matches. CDR1 and CDR2 (germline): LGHDT, YNNKEL (reference sequence). The CDR3 totals 15 residues. CDR3 protein: CASSQDRRGGHKQYF. Written as DNA, the CDR3 is TGTGCCAGCAGCCAAGATCGACGGGGGGGCCACAAGCAGTACTTC.

The chain uses TRBV6-5 and TRBJ2-7, with D unresolved. CDR3 length: 13 residues. Trimming stripped 2 bases from V and 2 bases from J, with 7 bases between. Germline V gene sequence: CDR1 MNHEY, CDR2 SVGAGI. Here the CDR3 DNA reads TGTGCCAGCAGTTACGCGGCCGCCTACGAGCAGTACTTC. This gives the protein CASSYAAAYEQYF.

CDR3 loop: CASSFLPQQGRGNTIYF. Here the CDR3 DNA reads TGTGCCAGCAGTTTCCTTCCACAACAGGGGCGCGGAAACACCATATATTTT. This chain joins TRBV6-7 and TRBJ1-3; 7 bases are a match to TRBD1. TRBV6-7 is sorted into the ORF group, with uncertain function. V dropped 4 bases and J dropped 4; count of bases not matched to a gene: 13. The CDR3 contains 17 residues.

CDR3 amino acids: CATSSMDRGEGNQPQHF. The CDR3 coding sequence is TGTGCCACCAGCAGTATGGACAGGGGAGAGGGCAATCAGCCCCAGCATTTT. The V call is TRBV15, the J call TRBJ1-5; 9 positions match TRBD1. CDR3 size: 17 residues. From germline, CDR1 is LNHNV and CDR2 YYDKDF (reference sequence). The trim removed 3 bases at V and 2 bases at J, leaving 8 bases unmatched.

At least ten counts were recorded for this clone. Other DNA variants within this sample encode the same CDR3. The gene calls are TRBV6-5 and TRBJ2-7, with D possibly TRBD1 on 6 matching bases. CDR3 length: 14 residues. V was trimmed by 6 bases and J by 4 bases, leaving 16 bases between them. In germline, CDR1 is MNHEY, CDR2 SVGAGI. The CDR3 bases are TGTGCCAGCAGCCTGGGGCAGGGGATTTACGAGCAGTACTTC. This codes for CASSLGQGIYEQYF.

This rearrangement joins TRBV5-1 to TRBJ2-7; TRBD1 agrees at 7 bases. V shed 2 bases and J 1 base; nucleotides not matched to a gene: 3. The CDR3 totals 14 residues. Looked up from germline, CDR1 is SGHRS and CDR2 is YFSETQ. CDR3 DNA: TGCGCCAGCAGCTTAAGGGACAGATCCTACGAGCAGTACTTC. Its translation: CASSLRDRSYEQYF. Full variable domain (rest looked up from reference TRBV5-1 and TRBJ2-7): KAGVTQTPRYLIKTRGQQVTLSCSPISGHRSVSWYQQTPGQGLQFLFEYFSETQRNKGNFPGRFSGRQFSNSRSEMNVSTLELGDSALYLCASSLRDRSYEQYFGPGTRLTVT.

This clone was observed a handful of times. The chain recombines TRBV19 with TRBJ1-5; D not resolved. The V end was cut by 3 bases, the J end by 4 bases, with 7 bases between. CDR3 size: 13 residues. Germline assignment: CDR1 LNHDA and CDR2 SQIVND (reference sequence). CDR3 nucleotides: TGTGCCAGTAGTATCCCAGGTAATCAGCCCCAGCATTTT. Amino acid sequence: CASSIPGNQPQHF.

Only a few counts were recorded for this clone. The V and J genes are TRBV5-1 and TRBJ2-2; the match to TRBD2 covers 9 bases. V dropped 7 bases and J dropped 4; count of bases not matched to a gene: 8. The CDR3 loop spans 15 amino acids. Germline V gene sequence: CDR1 SGHRS, CDR2 YFSETQ. This CDR3 is CASARTSEGTGELFF. CDR3 in DNA: TGCGCCAGCGCCAGGACTAGCGAGGGCACCGGGGAGCTGTTTTTT. Complete variable domain (other parts from reference TRBV5-1 and TRBJ2-2): KAGVTQTPRYLIKTRGQQVTLSCSPISGHRSVSWYQQTPGQGLQFLFEYFSETQRNKGNFPGRFSGRQFSNSRSEMNVSTLELGDSALYLCASARTSEGTGELFFGEGSRLTVL.

In its sample, this clone was seen once. V usage is TRBV7-9 and J usage is TRBJ2-4, with D tentatively TRBD2 (5 bases). Germline V gene lookup returns CDR1 SEHNR and CDR2 FQNEAQ (reference sequence). Trimming removed 4 bases from V and 1 base from J, with 17 bases in between. This CDR3 contains 17 residues. The CDR3 DNA is TGTGCCAGCAGCTGGTCCCCTGCCGGGGTTGCCAAAAACATTCAGTACTTC. Amino acids: CASSWSPAGVAKNIQYF.

There are a few counts of this clone. The chain couples TRBV14 to TRBJ1-1; D perhaps matches TRBD1 (5 bases). The CDR3 sequence is 15 residues long. The V gene's germline CDR1 is SGHDN and CDR2 FVKESK. Trimming took 1 base from V and 1 from J, leaving 10 bases between them. The CDR3: CASSQAGRANTEAFF. The CDR3 nucleotides read TGTGCCAGCAGCCAAGCGGGCAGGGCGAACACTGAAGCTTTCTTT.

The V call is TRBV24-1, the J call TRBJ1-5; 7 bases align to TRBD1. The CDR3 consists of 18 residues. After removal of 0 bases from V and 0 bases from J, the junction contained 7 bases not matched to a gene. The germline V gene encodes CDR1 KGHDR and CDR2 SFDVKD. For the CDR3, the DNA is TGTGCCACCAGTGATTTGCAAGGGGGCGGCTATAGCAATCAGCCCCAGCATTTT. This sequence encodes CATSDLQGGGYSNQPQHF.